This is a list of T cell receptor beta chains from one sample in a study of ipilimumab plus nivolumab after autologous stem cell transplantation. Method: immunoSEQ multiplex PCR; TCRdb's copy keeps in-frame clones and lacks some. The sample has 1,500 or so clones, under 90% seen once. This material consisted of PBMCs, taken in a trial of ipilimumab plus nivolumab as post-transplant consolidation. Receptors were obtained from a female donor with multiple myeloma. Both conserved end residues are part of each CDR3. A D gene is named only where the DNA matches it firmly. Size is omitted from some rows. Given values are once, few, many or a class for expanded clones.

D: TRBD1; size: -; V: TRBV19; J: TRBJ1-4; CDR3: CASRDREDEKLFF; DNA: TGTGCCAGTAGGGACAGGGAGGACGAAAAACTGTTTTTT
D: -; size: -; V: TRBV5-1; J: TRBJ2-7; CDR3: CASSSGFEQYF; DNA: TGCGCCAGCAGCTCAGGATTCGAGCAGTACTTC
D: -; size: -; V: TRBV2; J: TRBJ2-3; CDR3: CASSVGTFSTDTQYF; DNA: TGTGCCAGCAGCGTCGGGACTTTTAGCACAGATACGCAGTATTTT
D: -; size: -; V: TRBV7-9; J: TRBJ1-2; CDR3: CASSPETIYGYTF; DNA: TGTGCCAGCAGCCCCGAGACAATCTATGGCTACACCTTC
D: -; size: -; V: TRBV4-1; J: TRBJ1-2; CDR3: CASSLSDGLYGYTF; DNA: TGCGCCAGCAGCCTGTCGGACGGACTCTATGGCTACACCTTC
D: TRBD1; size: -; V: TRBV2; J: TRBJ2-6; CDR3: CASSAQGVSGANVLTF; DNA: TGTGCCAGCAGTGCACAGGGGGTCTCTGGGGCCAACGTCCTGACTTTC
D: -; size: -; V: TRBV9; J: TRBJ1-3; CDR3: CASSVAGTGRSGNTIYF; DNA: TGTGCCAGCAGCGTAGCTGGAACGGGACGCTCTGGAAACACCATATATTTT
D: -; size: large; V: TRBV27; J: TRBJ2-1; CDR3: CASSLGGGSGREQFF; DNA: TGTGCCAGCAGCCTCGGGGGCGGGTCCGGGCGGGAGCAGTTCTTC
D: TRBD2; size: -; V: TRBV28; J: TRBJ2-7; CDR3: CASSSGLTNEQYF; DNA: TGTGCCAGCAGTTCGGGACTAACCAACGAGCAGTACTTC
D: -; size: -; V: TRBV6-6; J: TRBJ2-5; CDR3: CASSFPQETQYF; DNA: TGTGCCAGCAGTTTCCCCCAGGAGACCCAGTACTTC
D: -; size: -; V: TRBV11-3; J: TRBJ1-3; CDR3: CASSQDGTTPGSGNTIYF; DNA: TGTGCCAGCAGCCAAGACGGGACTACCCCTGGCTCTGGAAACACCATATATTTT
D: -; size: -; V: TRBV29-1; J: TRBJ2-5; CDR3: CSVGGRPERAYEETQYF; DNA: TGCAGCGTTGGGGGCCGGCCGGAGAGGGCGTACGAAGAGACCCAGTACTTC
D: -; size: few; V: TRBV5-1; J: TRBJ2-5; CDR3: CASRDSSETQYF; DNA: TGCGCCAGCAGAGACAGTTCGGAGACCCAGTACTTC
D: TRBD1; size: -; V: TRBV28; J: TRBJ1-6; CDR3: CASSFPTGGPYNSPLHF; DNA: TGTGCCAGCAGTTTCCCAACAGGGGGCCCCTATAATTCACCCCTCCACTTT
D: -; size: -; V: TRBV28; J: TRBJ2-3; CDR3: CASSLVGRVADTQYF; DNA: TGTGCCAGCAGTTTAGTTGGTAGGGTAGCAGATACGCAGTATTTT
D: -; size: few; V: TRBV21-1; J: TRBJ1-5; CDR3: CASSTALHWHHQPQHF; DNA: TGTGCCAGCAGTACCGCGCTACATTGGCATCATCAGCCCCAGCATTTT
D: -; size: -; V: TRBV4-2; J: TRBJ1-5; CDR3: CASSQGGGAHQPQHF; DNA: TGTGCCAGCAGCCAAGGAGGGGGGGCCCATCAGCCCCAGCATTTT
D: TRBD2; size: -; V: TRBV9; J: TRBJ2-7; CDR3: CASSVGAGTNRYEQYF; DNA: TGTGCCAGCAGCGTGGGCGCCGGGACTAACCGCTACGAGCAGTACTTC
D: -; size: large; V: TRBV9; J: TRBJ2-2; CDR3: CASSALSVTGELFF; DNA: TGTGCCAGCAGCGCCCTCTCCGTCACCGGGGAGCTGTTTTTT
D: TRBD2; size: -; V: TRBV7-2; J: TRBJ2-7; CDR3: CASSLVLAANYEQYF; DNA: TGTGCCAGCAGCTTAGTACTAGCGGCGAACTACGAGCAGTACTTC
D: -; size: -; V: TRBV7-8; J: TRBJ2-7; CDR3: CASSLIHTGREQYF; DNA: TGTGCCAGCAGCTTAATCCATACAGGGCGTGAGCAGTACTTC
D: TRBD1; size: -; V: TRBV6-4; J: TRBJ1-6; CDR3: CASSPDRVGSPLHF; DNA: TGTGCCAGCAGCCCTGACAGGGTCGGTTCACCCCTCCACTTT
D: -; size: -; V: TRBV5-4; J: TRBJ2-1; CDR3: CASSLRRESYNEQFF; DNA: TGTGCCAGCAGCTTGAGGCGGGAATCCTACAATGAGCAGTTCTTC
D: TRBD1; size: -; V: TRBV6-5; J: TRBJ1-1; CDR3: CASTEGGVGEAFF; DNA: TGTGCCAGCACCGAAGGGGGCGTAGGTGAAGCTTTCTTT
D: -; size: large; V: TRBV7-9; J: TRBJ2-3; CDR3: CASSLSPDTQYF; DNA: TGTGCCAGCAGCTTATCGCCAGATACGCAGTATTTT
D: -; size: -; V: TRBV7-2; J: TRBJ2-1; CDR3: CASTPSYEQFF; DNA: TGTGCCAGCACCCCTAGCTATGAGCAGTTCTTC
D: -; size: -; V: TRBV11-2; J: TRBJ2-7; CDR3: CASSLDRGTPNF; DNA: TGTGCCAGCAGCTTAGATCGGGGGACCCCCAACTTC
D: -; size: -; V: TRBV7-2; J: TRBJ2-7; CDR3: CASSGQGTSYEQYF; DNA: TGTGCCAGCAGCGGTCAGGGAACCTCCTACGAGCAGTACTTC
D: -; size: -; V: TRBV7-2; J: TRBJ1-3; CDR3: CASSLTGGNSGNTIYF; DNA: TGTGCCAGCAGCTTAACCGGAGGGAACTCTGGAAACACCATATATTTT
D: TRBD2; size: -; V: TRBV27; J: TRBJ2-5; CDR3: CASSFSGTGQETQYF; DNA: TGTGCCAGCAGTTTTAGCGGGACGGGGCAAGAGACCCAGTACTTC
D: -; size: once; V: TRBV11-1; J: TRBJ2-7; CDR3: CASSLETFSYEQYF; DNA: TGTGCCAGCAGCTTGGAGACATTTTCCTACGAGCAGTACTTC
D: TRBD2; size: -; V: TRBV5-1; J: TRBJ2-3; CDR3: CASSLEAGKSTDTQYF; DNA: TGCGCCAGCAGCTTAGAAGCGGGAAAAAGCACAGATACGCAGTATTTT
D: TRBD1; size: few; V: TRBV5-6; J: TRBJ1-1; CDR3: CASSLPTGATEAFF; DNA: TGTGCCAGCAGCCTCCCGACAGGGGCCACTGAAGCTTTCTTT
D: -; size: -; V: TRBV10-1; J: TRBJ2-5; CDR3: CASSDGPGRNQETQYF; DNA: TGCGCCAGCAGTGACGGTCCGGGTCGGAACCAAGAGACCCAGTACTTC
D: TRBD1; size: -; V: TRBV19; J: TRBJ1-2; CDR3: CASIPADRGGGYTF; DNA: TGTGCCAGTATTCCAGCAGACAGGGGAGGAGGCTACACCTTC
D: -; size: -; V: TRBV7-3; J: TRBJ2-1; CDR3: CASSLTPPGMGTEQFF; DNA: TGTGCCAGCAGCTTAACCCCTCCTGGGATGGGGACTGAGCAGTTCTTC
D: TRBD2; size: -; V: TRBV16; J: TRBJ2-7; CDR3: CASSQLAGAPGYF; DNA: TGTGCCAGCAGCCAATTGGCGGGAGCCCCCGGGTACTTC
D: -; size: -; V: TRBV27; J: TRBJ2-7; CDR3: CASSPSSYEQYF; DNA: TGTGCCAGCAGCCCTAGCTCCTACGAGCAGTACTTC
D: -; size: -; V: TRBV4-3; J: TRBJ2-5; CDR3: CASSQDLLQGETQYF; DNA: TGCGCCAGCAGCCAAGATCTGTTACAGGGCGAGACCCAGTACTTC
D: -; size: -; V: TRBV4-3; J: TRBJ1-3; CDR3: CASSQDLPRSSGNTIYF; DNA: TGCGCCAGCAGCCAAGATCTCCCCCGAAGCTCTGGAAACACCATATATTTT
D: -; size: few; V: TRBV5-1; J: TRBJ1-2; CDR3: CASSLGSYGYTF; DNA: TGCGCCAGCAGCTTGGGCAGCTATGGCTACACCTTC
D: -; size: few; V: TRBV6-1; J: TRBJ1-2; CDR3: CASSDRGVGLYGYTF; DNA: TGTGCCAGCAGTGACCGAGGTGTGGGGCTCTATGGCTACACCTTC
D: -; size: -; V: TRBV7-3; J: TRBJ2-5; CDR3: CASSLNPQETQYF; DNA: TGTGCCAGCAGCTTAAACCCCCAAGAGACCCAGTACTTC
D: -; size: -; V: TRBV27; J: TRBJ2-1; CDR3: CASSPVLSSYNEQFF; DNA: TGTGCCAGCAGTCCGGTCCTGAGCTCCTACAATGAGCAGTTCTTC
D: TRBD2; size: -; V: TRBV7-7; J: TRBJ2-1; CDR3: CASNRTSGRASSYNEQFF; DNA: TGTGCCAGCAACCGGACTAGCGGGAGAGCTAGCTCCTACAATGAGCAGTTCTTC
D: -; size: -; V: TRBV28; J: TRBJ2-5; CDR3: CASSFWGRGQETQYF; DNA: TGTGCCAGCAGTTTCTGGGGGCGCGGGCAAGAGACCCAGTACTTC
D: -; size: once; V: TRBV5-6; J: TRBJ2-2; CDR3: CASSLVGGAVGELFF; DNA: TGTGCCAGCAGCTTGGTTGGGGGCGCGGTCGGGGAGCTGTTTTTT
D: -; size: -; V: TRBV6-5; J: TRBJ2-3; CDR3: CASSVPSSTDTQYF; DNA: TGTGCCAGCAGTGTACCCTCTAGCACAGATACGCAGTATTTT
D: -; size: -; V: TRBV27; J: TRBJ2-7; CDR3: CASSFKGGGGEQYF; DNA: TGTGCCAGCAGTTTCAAGGGGGGGGGTGGGGAGCAGTACTTC
D: TRBD1; size: -; V: TRBV4-2; J: TRBJ1-2; CDR3: CASRTTGGEGYTF; DNA: TGTGCCAGCAGAACCACAGGGGGCGAAGGCTACACCTTC
D: -; size: -; V: TRBV6-1; J: TRBJ1-1; CDR3: CASKHREDTEAFF; DNA: TGTGCCAGCAAACACAGGGAGGACACTGAAGCTTTCTTT
D: -; size: -; V: TRBV6-5; J: TRBJ1-5; CDR3: CASKGGAGQPQHF; DNA: TGTGCCAGCAAGGGGGGCGCCGGGCAGCCCCAGCATTTT
D: -; size: -; V: TRBV7-2; J: TRBJ2-5; CDR3: CASSLMGGEETQYF; DNA: TGTGCCAGCAGCTTAATGGGAGGAGAGGAGACCCAGTACTTC